These 24 T cell receptor beta chains share one sample of origin, sequenced in a study of cytomegalovirus exposure and HLA in healthy donors. The PCR used 60 Vbeta and 13 Jbeta primers. The data were produced by immunoSEQ multiplex PCR, yet TCRdb's version contains in-frame clones alone and is incomplete. Here the sample spans some 150,000 clones, 79% being singletons. The sequenced sample was PBMCs. The receptors were gathered from a woman aged 45 to 65 in good health and CMV-seronegative.

The CDR3 nucleotides read TGCGCCAGCAGCTTGGTGAGGGATATCGGGGAGCTGTTTTTT. Its protein is CASSLVRDIGELFF. This rearrangement joins TRBV5-1 to TRBJ2-2, with D possibly matching TRBD2 (5 bases). V was clipped by 0 bases and J by 7 bases, with 10 bases between them. The CDR3 totals 14 residues. Germline V gene sequence: CDR1 SGHRS, CDR2 YFSETQ. The full variable domain, in which reference TRBV5-1 and TRBJ2-2 provide the parts outside the CDR3, is KAGVTQTPRYLIKTRGQQVTLSCSPISGHRSVSWYQQTPGQGLQFLFEYFSETQRNKGNFPGRFSGRQFSNSRSEMNVSTLELGDSALYLCASSLVRDIGELFFGEGSRLTVL.

This clone has only one observation. V usage is TRBV28 and J usage is TRBJ1-1; 7 nucleotides match TRBD1. Germline V gene sequence: CDR1 MDHEN, CDR2 SYDVKM. Losses at the gene ends were 4 bases for V and 6 bases for J; bases not matched to a gene: 8. This CDR3 is built from 14 residues. The CDR3 nucleotides read TGTGCCAGCAGTTACCCGACAGGGACCCCTGAAGCTTTCTTT. Protein: CASSYPTGTPEAFF.

The genes are TRBV2 and TRBJ2-2, with D maybe TRBD2 (5 bases). The CDR3 spans 12 residues. Per the germline V gene, CDR1 is SNHLY and CDR2 is FYNNEI. Trimming took off 10 bases at V and 6 bases at J, with 12 bases between the two ends. For the CDR3, the DNA is TGTGCCACCTGGGGAGCGCCCGGGGAGCTGTTTTTT. Translation gives CATWGAPGELFF.

The rearrangement links TRBV19 to TRBJ2-2; tentative D call: TRBD2 (6 bases). Germline V CDR1 and CDR2: LNHDA, SQIVND (reference sequence). The length of the CDR3 is 15 residues. The V gene lost 5 bases and the J gene lost 4 bases, with 14 bases spanning the gap. DNA of the CDR3: TGTGCCAGTAGTGTCAGACTAGTCAGCACCGGGGAGCTGTTTTTT. Protein sequence: CASSVRLVSTGELFF.

The J gene is TRBJ1-1, the V gene TRBV19, with 9 bases identical to TRBD1. V gave up 6 bases and J gave up 4 bases; unmatched junction bases: 6. The germline V gene encodes CDR1 LNHDA and CDR2 SQIVND (reference sequence). This CDR3 spans 14 amino acids. CDR3 nucleotides: TGTGCCAGTAGGGAGGGACAGGGCATCACTGAAGCTTTCTTT. The encoded protein is CASREGQGITEAFF. Filled out from reference TRBV19 and TRBJ1-1, the complete variable domain reads DGGITQSPKYLFRKEGQNVTLSCEQNLNHDAMYWYRQDPGQGLRLIYYSQIVNDFQKGDIAEGYSVSREKKESFPLTVTSAQKNPTAFYLCASREGQGITEAFFGQGTRLTVV.

This clone appeared a few times. V usage is TRBV19 and J usage is TRBJ1-1; no clear D. CDR1 LNHDA and CDR2 SQIVND come from the germline V gene (reference sequence). V lost 7 bases and J 5 bases, leaving 20 bases between the germline ends. This CDR3 region has 15 residues. DNA for the CDR3: TGTGCCAGTACCCCAAACCTAGGAGGGCGGACTGAAGCTTTCTTT. Amino acids: CASTPNLGGRTEAFF.

In this sample, this clone turned up once. The rearrangement uses TRBV7-9 and TRBJ2-2, with 7 bases that match TRBD2. V was clipped by 5 bases and J by 3 bases; unmatched bases: 9. CDR3 size: 16 residues. The germline CDR1 and CDR2 sequences are SEHNR and FQNEAQ (reference sequence). CDR3 sequence (DNA): TGTGCCAGCAGCCCACCGGGACTAAGAGACACCGGGGAGCTGTTTTTT. Amino acids: CASSPPGLRDTGELFF.

The chain links TRBV5-1 to TRBJ1-1, with TRBD1 identical over 8 bases. Trimming cost V 0 bases and J 3 bases; bases outside gene matches: 7. Germline values: CDR1 SGHRS, CDR2 YFSETQ. This CDR3 region has 16 residues. For the CDR3, the DNA is TGCGCCAGCAGCTTGGGACAGGGGACCCCTTACACTGAAGCTTTCTTT. Translation: CASSLGQGTPYTEAFF.

CDR3 coding DNA: TGTGCCAGCAGTTCCCAAGCGGGAGGTGACGAGACCCAGTACTTC. Residues: CASSSQAGGDETQYF. The chain employs TRBV28 and TRBJ2-5, with 9 bases that match TRBD2. The V and J ends lost 4 bases and 5 bases, in that order; junction bases with no gene match: 8. Germline V gene sequence: CDR1 MDHEN, CDR2 SYDVKM. This CDR3 has 15 residues.

The chain employs TRBV2 and TRBJ1-4, with D possibly matching TRBD1 (5 bases). Deletions cut 7 bases from V and 5 bases from J, with 11 bases between. The CDR3 loop spans 13 amino acids. Germline-derived CDR1 and CDR2 are SNHLY and FYNNEI. CDR3 bases: TGTGCCAGCATAAGGACAATGAATGAAAAACTGTTTTTT. Amino acids: CASIRTMNEKLFF.

The CDR3 DNA sequence: TGTGCCAGCAGCCCAGAAGGACTGGGGGGGGAGACCCAGTACTTC. This sequence encodes CASSPEGLGGETQYF. The chain joins TRBV7-2 to TRBJ2-5; TRBD2 matches 7 bases. This CDR3 comprises 15 residues. Unmatched junction bases numbered 11, after V lost 5 bases and J lost 5 bases. Germline loops: CDR1 SGHTA, CDR2 FQGNSA. Looking up the rest from reference TRBV7-2 and TRBJ2-5 gives the full variable domain: GAGVSQSPSNKVTEKGKDVELRCDPISGHTALYWYRQSLGQGLEFLIYFQGNSAPDKSGLPSDRFSAERTGGSVSTLTIQRTQQEDSAVYLCASSPEGLGGETQYFGPGTRLLVL.

The V gene is TRBV2, the J gene TRBJ2-7; 7 bases line up with TRBD2. Germline V gives CDR1 SNHLY, CDR2 FYNNEI. This CDR3 has 14 residues. Trimming removed 6 bases from V and 2 bases from J; junction bases left unmatched: 7. The CDR3 loop is CASSQPAGAYEQYF. CDR3 DNA: TGTGCCAGCAGCCAACCGGCGGGGGCCTACGAGCAGTACTTC.

V is TRBV14 and J is TRBJ2-7; 8 bases agree with TRBD1. The CDR3 has 15 amino acids. Germline lookup yields CDR1 SGHDN and CDR2 FVKESK. Trimming cost V 4 bases and J 4 bases; bases outside gene matches: 9. The CDR3 sequence is CASSPNTGGLYEQYF. Written as DNA, the CDR3 is TGTGCCAGCAGCCCTAACACAGGGGGATTATACGAGCAGTACTTC.

Comment on this clone: At one boundary the junction diverges from the germline segment, which might be a read error. The genes are TRBV6-1 and TRBJ1-4, with a weak D call TRBD1 (6 bases). The CDR3 is 14 amino acids. Germline V CDR1 and CDR2: MNHNS, SASEGT. The CDR3 nucleotides are TGTGCCAACAGTGGTGGGGGCACAGGTGAAAAACTGTTTTTT. Amino acid sequence: CANSGGGTGEKLFF.

As for this clone: One end of the junction varies from germline; a read error may be responsible. The chain links TRBV7-9 to TRBJ1-6; 11 nucleotides match TRBD1. The CDR3 is 16 residues long. From germline, CDR1 is SEHNR and CDR2 FQNEAQ (reference sequence). The CDR3 spells CSSSLYAGQGDSPLHF. Here the CDR3 DNA reads TGTTCCAGCAGCTTATATGCGGGACAGGGGGATTCACCCCTCCACTTT.

This rearrangement joins TRBV7-9 to TRBJ1-4; a possible D gene is TRBD1 (5 bases). Per germline, CDR1 SEHNR and CDR2 FQNEAQ (reference sequence). CDR3 length equals 15 residues. With 5 bases removed from V and 1 base from J, the gap between germline ends came to 11 bases. CDR3 residues: CASSPLGGTNEKLFF. The CDR3, as DNA: TGTGCCAGCAGCCCCCTGGGGGGAACTAATGAAAAACTGTTTTTT.

This clone was detected a few times. The junction does not match germline at one end; this may be a read error. This chain links TRBV18 with TRBJ2-5; D unclear. The germline CDR1 and CDR2 sequences are KGHSH and LQKENI. The CDR3 has 12 residues. In nucleotides, the CDR3 is TGTGCCAGCTCACCAGGTCAAGAGGCCCAGTACTTC. Its translation is CASSPGQEAQYF.

The rearrangement links TRBV5-1 to TRBJ2-3, with 10 bases identical to TRBD2. Trimming took 3 bases from V and 5 from J; bases not matched to a gene: 6. The germline V gene encodes CDR1 SGHRS and CDR2 YFSETQ. This CDR3 comprises 15 residues. The CDR3 coding sequence is TGCGCCAGCAGCTCAACTAGCGGGGTACAAGATACGCAGTATTTT. It specifies CASSSTSGVQDTQYF.

This chain links TRBV30 with TRBJ2-2, with no clear D. Deletions cut 3 bases from V and 7 bases from J, with 6 bases between. Germline-derived CDR1 and CDR2 are GTSNPN and SVGIG (reference sequence). CDR3 length: 11 amino acids. In DNA form, the CDR3 reads TGTGCCTGGAGGGCGGACGGGGAGCTGTTTTTT. Encoded protein: CAWRADGELFF.

CDR3 in DNA: TGTGCCTGGAGCTACTCACAGGGGTTAGATACGCAGTATTTT. Its protein is CAWSYSQGLDTQYF. The chain links TRBV30 to TRBJ2-3; TRBD1 matches at 7 bases. The CDR3 is made up of 14 amino acids. Germline lookup yields CDR1 GTSNPN and CDR2 SVGIG (reference sequence). V dropped 3 bases and J dropped 5; count of bases not matched to a gene: 8.

This sequence joins TRBV7-2 and TRBJ1-2; no firm D call. V was pared by 0 bases and J by 4 bases, with 9 bases between. Germline values: CDR1 SGHTA, CDR2 FQGNSA. The length of the CDR3 is 14 residues. The CDR3 loop is CASSLAGESYGYTF. The CDR3 DNA sequence: TGTGCCAGCAGCTTAGCCGGGGAAAGCTATGGCTACACCTTC.

V gene TRBV19 combines with J gene TRBJ1-2; D is perhaps TRBD1 (6 bases). V shed 6 bases and J shed 2 bases, with 16 bases lying between them. Germline V gives CDR1 LNHDA, CDR2 SQIVND (reference sequence). The CDR3 contains 15 residues. The CDR3 here is CASSLSDTGNYGYTF. CDR3 DNA: TGTGCCAGTAGCCTCTCGGACACAGGGAACTATGGCTACACCTTC.

This clone was observed once. This rearrangement joins TRBV7-2 to TRBJ1-5; 8 bases fit TRBD1. The germline gives CDR1 SGHTA, CDR2 FQGNSA. The CDR3 consists of 14 residues. V gave up 1 base and J gave up 7 bases; unmatched junction bases: 3. The CDR3 spells CASSLGAGGQPQHF. CDR3 DNA sequence: TGTGCCAGCAGCTTAGGGGCAGGGGGCCAGCCCCAGCATTTT.

This chain connects TRBV11-3 to TRBJ1-1; D is undetermined. CDR1 SGHNT and CDR2 YENEEA come from the germline V gene. Deletions cut 5 bases from V and 6 bases from J, with 13 bases between. This CDR3 is 13 amino acids long. The CDR3 sequence is CASSEAEGAEAFF. Written as DNA, the CDR3 is TGTGCCAGCAGCGAGGCGGAGGGCGCTGAAGCTTTCTTT.